The subject of this entry is one T cell receptor (beta chain). This sample stems from a study of control samples from healthy donors and cancer patients. Assay: immunoSEQ multiplex PCR; the TCRdb copy retains only in-frame clones and omits some. The top ten hold 12% of the sample, which has about 160,000 clones, about 87% seen once. Looked up from germline, CDR1 is MNHEY and CDR2 is SMNVEV (reference sequence). Trimming took off 0 bases at V and 3 bases at J, with 6 bases between the two ends. This CDR3 has 14 residues. Sequencing was performed on blood. The clonotype originates from a man under 40 in good health. The chain uses TRBV27 and TRBJ2-1; D unresolved. CDR3 nucleotide sequence: TGTGCCAGCAGTTTATCGGGCAGCTACAATGAGCAGTTCTTC. Protein sequence: CASSLSGSYNEQFF.